The 17 T cell receptor beta chains below come from one sample, sequenced in a study of neurological immune-mediated disorders. TCRdb re-called the 5' RACE reads with MiXCR, one entry per CDR3 protein. The sample carries about 31,000 distinct CDR3 sequences, approximately 4.1% recorded once. The sequenced sample consisted of CD4+ T cells from blood. Every receptor here comes from a woman aged 40 to 50 in good health.

The table lists this clonotype with many counts. The chain links TRBV20-1 to TRBJ2-5, with D tentatively TRBD1 (5 bases). Between the trimmed V and J ends, which lost 4 bases and 5 bases, there was a span of 11 bases. The CDR3 runs to 12 residues. Germline V lookup: CDR1 DFQATT, CDR2 SNEGSKA (reference sequence). This CDR3 is CSAMDIEETQYF. The DNA for the CDR3 is TGCAGTGCTATGGACATCGAGGAGACCCAGTACTTC.

In its sample, this clonotype was seen many times. The chain uses TRBV20-1 and TRBJ1-2; D is uncertain. V was trimmed by 6 bases and J by 3 bases, leaving 14 bases between them. The CDR3 runs 13 residues. The germline V gene has CDR1 DFQATT and CDR2 SNEGSKA (reference sequence). DNA of the CDR3: TGCAGTGCGGGCGCCCCCGAAGACTATGGCTACACCTTC. It encodes CSAGAPEDYGYTF.

This clonotype was seen ten or more times. The rearrangement links TRBV11-2 to TRBJ2-7, with 8 bases matching TRBD2. This CDR3 region has 16 residues. Germline V gene data show CDR1 as SGHAT and CDR2 as FQNNGV. Unmatched junction bases numbered 15, after V lost 5 bases and J lost 6 bases. For the CDR3, the DNA is TGTGCCAGCAGCCGAGCTCAACCGGGACTAGGAGCCGAGCAGTACTTC. Its protein is CASSRAQPGLGAEQYF.

This clonotype was recorded many times. The V gene is TRBV12-3 or TRBV12-4, the J gene TRBJ2-3, with D possibly matching TRBD1 (5 bases). The V end lost 4 bases, the J end lost 0 bases, and 14 bases lay between the germline ends. This CDR3 contains 16 residues. CDR3: CASSSSIGASTDTQYF. As DNA, the CDR3 is TGTGCCAGCAGTTCCTCTATTGGGGCTAGCACAGATACGCAGTATTTT.

There are many counts of this clonotype. The chain joins TRBV3-1 to TRBJ1-2, with 8 positions matching TRBD1. The CDR3 contains 16 residues. Germline trimming cut 2 bases from V and 5 bases from J; bases unmatched to any gene: 10. Germline V lookup: CDR1 LGHDT, CDR2 YNNKEL (reference sequence). This chain's CDR3 is CASSQRDRPLGYGYTF. The DNA for the CDR3 is TGTGCCAGCAGCCAAAGGGACAGGCCCCTTGGGTATGGCTACACCTTC.

Many counts were recorded for this clonotype. V gene TRBV5-5 combines with J gene TRBJ2-5; D may be TRBD1 (5 bases). This CDR3 is 14 amino acids long. V lost 3 bases to trimming and J lost 3 bases, with 12 bases between them. Germline CDR1 SGHKS, CDR2 YYEKEE (reference sequence). Here the CDR3 reads CASSSGLGEETQYF. CDR3 sequence (DNA): TGTGCCAGCAGCTCGGGTTTAGGGGAAGAGACCCAGTACTTC.

The sample holds many counts of this clonotype. The gene calls are TRBV5-6 and TRBJ1-2; no firm D call. In germline, CDR1 is SGHDT, CDR2 YYEEEE. The CDR3 contains 13 residues. V lost 2 bases to trimming and J lost 4 bases, with 9 bases between them. The CDR3 DNA reads as TGTGCCAGCAGCTTTATCTCCGCCTATGGCTACACCTTC. Amino acids: CASSFISAYGYTF.

This clonotype showed up many times. V and J are TRBV12-3 or TRBV12-4 and TRBJ2-3; D gene uncertain. This CDR3 contains 14 residues. V lost 3 bases to trimming and J lost 0 bases, with 7 bases between them. This chain's CDR3 is CASSFDPSTDTQYF. CDR3 sequence (DNA): TGTGCCAGCAGTTTTGATCCTAGCACAGATACGCAGTATTTT.

This clonotype was picked up many times. J is TRBJ1-5 and V is TRBV18, with D unclear. Germline V lookup: CDR1 KGHSH, CDR2 LQKENI. The length of the CDR3 is 13 residues. The V end was cut by 3 bases, the J end by 4 bases, with 7 bases between. In nucleotides, the CDR3 is TGTGCCAGCTCACCCCTATTAAATCAGCCCCAGCATTTT. Residues: CASSPLLNQPQHF. Full variable domain (outside the CDR3, taken from reference TRBV18 and TRBJ1-5): NAGVMQNPRHLVRRRGQEARLRCSPMKGHSHVYWYRQLPEEGLKFMVYLQKENIIDESGMPKERFSAEFPKEGPSILRIQQVVRGDSAAYFCASSPLLNQPQHFGDGTRLSIL.

This clonotype occurred many times. The genes are TRBV5-1 and TRBJ2-2; a possible D gene is TRBD2 (5 bases). CDR1 and CDR2 (germline): SGHRS, YFSETQ. Trimming left V 0 bases short and J 7 bases short, with 10 bases between. This CDR3 contains 14 residues. The CDR3 nucleotides read TGCGCCAGCAGCTTGGGGACTCACGGCGGGGAGCTGTTTTTT. It codes for CASSLGTHGGELFF.

This clonotype was seen at least ten times. The J gene is TRBJ2-7, the V gene TRBV4-1, with D perhaps TRBD1 (5 bases). The CDR3 contains 15 residues. The V and J ends lost 0 bases and 0 bases respectively, with 9 bases between them. From germline, CDR1 is MGHRA and CDR2 YSYEKL. The DNA of the CDR3 is TGCGCCAGCAGCCAAGACCCGGACAACTCCTACGAGCAGTACTTC. Translating gives CASSQDPDNSYEQYF.

In this sample, this clonotype turned up many times. V is TRBV7-2 and J is TRBJ2-1; D is unresolved. Germline V gene sequence: CDR1 SGHTA, CDR2 FQGNSA. V shed 4 bases and J shed 9 bases, with 19 bases lying between them. This CDR3 is 15 amino acids long. Here the CDR3 reads CASSSALGGSGEQFF. In nucleotides, the CDR3 is TGTGCCAGCAGCTCCGCCCTCGGTGGGTCTGGTGAGCAGTTCTTC.

This clonotype was counted ten times or more. The chain recombines TRBV6-6 with TRBJ1-4, with D possibly TRBD1 on 5 matching bases. The CDR3 has 14 residues. Germline V CDR1 and CDR2: MNHNY, SVGAGI (reference sequence). The V and J ends lost 6 bases and 7 bases respectively, with 15 bases between them. The chain's CDR3 is CASRNPGDGEKLFF. CDR3 DNA sequence: TGTGCCAGCAGAAACCCGGGGGATGGTGAAAAACTGTTTTTT.

There are many counts of this clonotype. This chain uses TRBV20-1 with TRBJ2-7; D is undetermined. This CDR3 region has 12 residues. Trimming took 6 bases from V and 6 from J, leaving 15 bases between them. CDR1 is DFQATT, CDR2 SNEGSKA, per germline (reference sequence). The CDR3 is CSAPLGLGEQYF. The CDR3 DNA reads TGCAGTGCCCCCCTGGGCCTTGGCGAGCAGTACTTC.

This clonotype was observed many times. The chain has TRBV6-5 and TRBJ1-5; D remains unclear. V lost 8 bases, J lost 7 bases, and 15 bases lay in between. The CDR3 totals 13 residues. The germline V gene encodes CDR1 MNHEY and CDR2 SVGAGI. The CDR3 is CASRRGIGQPQHF. The CDR3 nucleotides are TGTGCCAGCCGGAGAGGGATAGGACAGCCCCAGCATTTT.

As concerns this clonotype: One junction end does not reproduce the germline sequence, and a read error may be involved. The genes are TRBV27 and TRBJ2-5; tentatively, D is TRBD1 (6 bases). Per the germline V gene, CDR1 is MNHEY and CDR2 is SMNVEV (reference sequence). The CDR3 covers 17 residues. The CDR3 reads CASSFTAYRDGDQTKYF. The CDR3 DNA is TGTGCCAGCAGTTTTACCGCGTACAGGGATGGGGACCAGACCAAGTACTTC.

This clonotype was observed at least ten times. The rearrangement joins TRBV20-1 to TRBJ1-1, with 10 bases that match TRBD1. J was trimmed by 7 bases and V by 0 bases; bases with no gene match: 5. The CDR3 loop spans 14 amino acids. Germline CDR1 reads DFQATT; CDR2 reads SNEGSKA (reference sequence). The CDR3 bases are TGCAGTGCTAGAGATGACAGGGGGCTATTTGAAGCTTTCTTT. Translated, it gives CSARDDRGLFEAFF.